The 7 T cell receptor beta chains below all came from one sample that was sequenced in a study of cytomegalovirus exposure and HLA in healthy donors. Use of 60 Vbeta and 13 Jbeta primers characterized the PCR. Produced via immunoSEQ multiplex PCR; TCRdb's table is partial and in-frame only. Altogether about 200,000 clones are present, approximately 86% being singletons, with the ten largest covering 0.31%. The sample was PBMCs. Every receptor here comes from a young woman in good health and CMV-seronegative.

The chain combines TRBV2 with TRBJ2-1; 8 bases match TRBD2. V shed 7 bases, J shed 13 bases, and the junction held 6 bases outside the gene matches. The germline gives CDR1 SNHLY, CDR2 FYNNEI. This CDR3 spans 11 amino acids. DNA of the CDR3: TGTGCCAGCAAAACTAGCGGACCTCAGTTCTTC. Translation gives CASKTSGPQFF.

This chain links TRBV4-1 with TRBJ2-5; the D is unclear. The length of the CDR3 is 13 residues. The germline V gene encodes CDR1 MGHRA and CDR2 YSYEKL. V lost 0 bases, J lost 0 bases, and 2 bases lay in between. The CDR3 here is CASSQDNQETQYF. The CDR3 DNA reads TGCGCCAGCAGCCAAGACAACCAAGAGACCCAGTACTTC.

The rearrangement links TRBV7-8 to TRBJ2-1, with 14 bases lining up with TRBD2. Germline CDR1 SGHVS, CDR2 FQNEAQ. The CDR3 has 16 amino acids. V was pared by 5 bases and J by 7 bases, with 7 bases of the junction left unmatched. The CDR3 region is CASSPGTSGRVNEQFF. The CDR3 nucleotides read TGTGCCAGCAGCCCTGGGACTAGCGGGAGAGTAAATGAGCAGTTCTTC.

V and J are TRBV5-8 and TRBJ2-2; TRBD2 is a possible D gene (5 bases). V gave up 1 base and J gave up 0 bases, with 7 bases separating them. Looked up from germline, CDR1 is SGHTS and CDR2 is YDEGEE. The CDR3 is made up of 15 amino acids. This CDR3 is CASSLRGSNTGELFF. In DNA, the CDR3 is TGTGCCAGCAGCTTGCGCGGGTCGAACACCGGGGAGCTGTTTTTT.

This sequence joins TRBV28 and TRBJ2-4; 7 positions match TRBD1. The J segment lost 7 bases and the V segment lost 9 bases, leaving 12 bases of the junction unmatched. Germline V lookup: CDR1 MDHEN, CDR2 SYDVKM. The CDR3 runs 14 residues. CDR3 loop: CASLSTGYLNIQYF. The CDR3 region has the DNA TGTGCCAGTCTGTCGACAGGGTATTTGAACATTCAGTACTTC.

This clone was observed a single time. The chain is built from TRBV28 and TRBJ1-5, with TRBD1 matching over 8 bases. CDR1 MDHEN and CDR2 SYDVKM come from the germline V gene. J lost 1 base, V lost 1 base, and 3 bases had no gene match. The CDR3 runs 16 residues. The CDR3 bases are TGTGCCAGCAGTTTATCAAGGACAGGGAGCAATCAGCCCCAGCATTTT. Translating gives CASSLSRTGSNQPQHF. Combining the CDR3 with reference TRBV28 and TRBJ1-5 gives the whole variable domain DVKVTQSSRYLVKRTGEKVFLECVQDMDHENMFWYRQDPGLGLRLIYFSYDVKMKEKGDIPEGYSVSREKKERFSLILESASTNQTSMYLCASSLSRTGSNQPQHFGDGTRLSIL.

This chain connects TRBV5-1 to TRBJ2-1; 8 bases fit TRBD1. Trimming took 4 bases from V and 7 from J; bases not matched to a gene: 7. CDR3 size: 14 residues. Germline V lookup: CDR1 SGHRS, CDR2 YFSETQ. CDR3 bases: TGCGCCAGCAGCCAAAGGACAGGGAGTAATGAGCAGTTCTTC. The encoded protein is CASSQRTGSNEQFF.